This T cell receptor (beta chain) appears in the sequencing data of a study of blood T cell repertoires in COVID-19. Study-wide background: PBMCs, B-cell-depleted T cells, or T cells were the source of the cDNA or gDNA that made up the material.

In the study's own analysis: Amplification with reference gene primers provided the estimates of nucleated cell counts. Clones were sequenced by immunoSEQ multiplex PCR, and TCRdb holds only the in-frame ones, with some missing. The V and J calls and clone size come from that table; D and trimming were worked out from the DNA. In the table there are 280,000 or so clones, around 88% of which are singletons. Donors in Cohort 3 who had recovered were those with two negative PCRs, healthcare professional clearance, or resolution of their symptoms. The length of the CDR3 is 14 residues. Germline CDR1 and CDR2: LNHNV and YYDKDF (reference sequence). The V end was cut by 5 bases, the J end by 7 bases, with 14 bases between.

The TCR comes from a woman aged 40-49 years who had recovered from COVID-19. V usage is TRBV15 and J usage is TRBJ1-4; a possible D gene is TRBD1 (5 bases). The material sequenced was PBMCs or T cells enriched from blood (not recorded which). In nucleotides, the CDR3 is TGTGCCACCAGCCCCGGGGGTGGAACTGAAAAACTGTTTTTT. Its translation is CATSPGGGTEKLFF.